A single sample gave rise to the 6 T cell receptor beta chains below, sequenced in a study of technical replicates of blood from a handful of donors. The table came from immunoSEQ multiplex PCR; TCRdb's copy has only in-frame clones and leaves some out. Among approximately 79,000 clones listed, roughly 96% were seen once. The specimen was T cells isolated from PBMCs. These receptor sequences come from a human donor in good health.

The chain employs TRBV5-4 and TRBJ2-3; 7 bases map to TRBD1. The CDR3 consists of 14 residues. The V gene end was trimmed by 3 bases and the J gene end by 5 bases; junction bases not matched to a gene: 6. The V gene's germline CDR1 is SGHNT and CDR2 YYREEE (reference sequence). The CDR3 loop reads CASSSLTGRDTQYF. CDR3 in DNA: TGTGCCAGCAGCTCGTTGACAGGGAGAGATACGCAGTATTTT.

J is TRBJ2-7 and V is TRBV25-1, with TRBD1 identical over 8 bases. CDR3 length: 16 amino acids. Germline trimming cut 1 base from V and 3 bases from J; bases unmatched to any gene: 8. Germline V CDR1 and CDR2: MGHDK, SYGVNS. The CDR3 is CASSEFFGQGSYEQYF. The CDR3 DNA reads TGTGCCAGCAGTGAATTTTTTGGACAGGGAAGCTACGAGCAGTACTTC.

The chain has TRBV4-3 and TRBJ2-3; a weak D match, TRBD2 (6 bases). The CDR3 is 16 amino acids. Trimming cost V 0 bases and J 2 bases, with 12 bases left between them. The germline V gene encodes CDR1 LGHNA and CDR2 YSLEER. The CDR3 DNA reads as TGCGCCAGCAGCCAAGATCCCCCGGGAGTCACAGATACGCAGTATTTT. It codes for CASSQDPPGVTDTQYF.

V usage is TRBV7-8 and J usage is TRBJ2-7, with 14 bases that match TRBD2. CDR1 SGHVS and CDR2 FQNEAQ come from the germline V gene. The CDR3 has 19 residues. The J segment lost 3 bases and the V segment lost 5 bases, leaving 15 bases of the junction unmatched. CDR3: CASSTGTSGGRTLSYEQYF. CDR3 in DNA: TGTGCCAGCAGCACTGGGACTAGCGGGGGTCGAACTCTCAGCTACGAGCAGTACTTC.

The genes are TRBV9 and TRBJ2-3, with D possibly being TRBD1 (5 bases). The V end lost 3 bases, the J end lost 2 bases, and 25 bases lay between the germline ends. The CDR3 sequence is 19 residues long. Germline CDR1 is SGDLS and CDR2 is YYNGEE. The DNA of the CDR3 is TGTGCCAGCAGCGGGCAGGGCTGGAACCCGGAATTTCACACAGATACGCAGTATTTT. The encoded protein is CASSGQGWNPEFHTDTQYF.

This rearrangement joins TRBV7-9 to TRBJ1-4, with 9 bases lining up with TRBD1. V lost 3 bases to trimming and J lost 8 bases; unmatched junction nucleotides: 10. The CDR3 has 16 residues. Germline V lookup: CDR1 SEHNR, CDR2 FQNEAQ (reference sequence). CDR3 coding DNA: TGTGCCAGCAGCTTCGACAGGGGGATAGATGGCGAAAAACTGTTTTTT. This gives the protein CASSFDRGIDGEKLFF.